The TCR beta chain described here comes from a study of a mutant IDH1 vaccine in newly diagnosed glioma. Whole-study context: Investigators started vaccination 4-6 weeks after radiotherapy alone, or with temozolomide cycles. The week-35 safety follow-up was V12, and the week-47 study end was V13.

Profiled with immunoSEQ multiplex PCR; TCRdb holds only in-frame clones, not every one. The sample holds 30,000 to 40,000 clones; 75% to 95% are singletons and the top ten take 4.5% to 5.5%. A word on this clone: What it binds is not known.

Time point denoted: week 47, end of study. A 20-mer mutant IDH1 peptide at 300 ug was injected subcutaneously with topical imiquimod. Eight vaccinations reached patients in weeks 1, 3, 5, 7, 11, 15, 19 and 23. New WHO grade 3 or 4 astrocytomas that were IDH1-mutant and ATRX-lost had been found in donors. Sequenced material: PBMCs, taken from a glioma patient whose treatment included an IDH1 peptide vaccine. The receptor's source is a woman in her thirties or forties with glioma.

CDR3: CASRLGRNTEAFF. CDR3 coding DNA: TGTGCCAGCAGACTCGGAAGGAACACTGAAGCTTTCTTT. The chain links TRBV6-1 to TRBJ1-1, with D uncertain. Germline values: CDR1 MNHNS, CDR2 SASEGT. This CDR3 has 13 amino acids. With 6 bases removed from V and 1 base from J, the gap between germline ends came to 9 bases.